This paragraph covers one T cell receptor beta chain sequence. In its sample, this clone was seen once. No antigen is known for it. The input lacks base qualities; no much larger clone sits a single base away. The sample comes from a study of identifying expanded T cells in peripheral blood (dated 2019 in TCRdb). With respect to the entire study: Technical replicates were generated by sequencing separate aliquots of the same genomic DNA pool, with four replicates compared pairwise. General findings and caveats noted by the study authors: The binomial model flagged approximately 1.2 differentially abundant clones between technical replicates, compared with about 16.4 over about 2 weeks and 19 to 20 over approximately four weeks. It was expected by the authors that biological variance in healthy repertoires might increase further over much longer intervals, such as months to years. For all healthy donors, the variance in clone template counts between approximately 2-week samples rose significantly as total template count increased. Across all healthy-donor time intervals, the beta-binomial model significantly cut both the number of clones called differentially abundant and the false-positive rate.

TCRbeta CDR3 regions were profiled with the immunoSEQ Assay using bias-controlled multiplex PCR amplification of genomic DNA. On the study's bioinformatics: The absolute abundance of each unique TCRbeta CDR3 region was quantified after sequences were collapsed and filtered. Two models were used to test differential abundance: a binomial model (Fisher-equivalent) and a beta-binomial model that adds time-dependent variance fitted from healthy donors. Clones with fewer than 5 combined templates were removed, and a clone was called differentially abundant if the clone's Benjamini-Hochberg FDR was below 0.01. Using the form v = (b*log(k)+a)^2, the beta-binomial variance was modeled as a function of the total template count across the two samples. The source is immuneACCESS, and TCRdb retained only in-frame sequences with V and J called. Part of the clones is not carried over; for the studies checked, unresolved V genes explain less than half of this, and the remainder is unexplained. The DNA was the basis for D and trimming; V, J and clone size are from that table. The table for this sample lists around 120,000 clones; around nine tenths of them were counted only once. The ten largest clones represent around 8.4% of the sample.

The CDR3, from cysteine to phenylalanine, totals 11 residues. The sequence is cut down to CDR3 DNA, 33 bases in frame from base 1. For CDR1 and CDR2, the germline V gene (reference sequence) lists GTSNPN and SVGIG. V was cut back by 8 bases and J by 4 bases, leaving a gap of 11 bases between them. During the collection period, no infections or other immune events were recorded for the healthy donors. To calibrate time-dependent variance in a beta-binomial model of T-cell clone differential abundance, blood repertoires from healthy donors were used as a training cohort. The training cohort included around ten healthy donors, of whom 3 were female and 7 were male. An age range of roughly 29 to 65 years, with an average of about 45 years, was recorded for the donors. Whole blood from each healthy donor was obtained from a commercial supplier and was collected at three time points around 13 days apart. For immunosequencing, genomic DNA was extracted from whole blood that had not been sorted.

The chain links TRBV30 with TRBJ1-2; confidence is insufficient to name the D gene. Material: blood. This clonotype was obtained from a person aged 18 to 70 in good health. In nucleotide form, the sequence is TGTGCCCGAACTGAGGTCTATGGCTACACCTTC. Protein translation: CARTEVYGYTF.